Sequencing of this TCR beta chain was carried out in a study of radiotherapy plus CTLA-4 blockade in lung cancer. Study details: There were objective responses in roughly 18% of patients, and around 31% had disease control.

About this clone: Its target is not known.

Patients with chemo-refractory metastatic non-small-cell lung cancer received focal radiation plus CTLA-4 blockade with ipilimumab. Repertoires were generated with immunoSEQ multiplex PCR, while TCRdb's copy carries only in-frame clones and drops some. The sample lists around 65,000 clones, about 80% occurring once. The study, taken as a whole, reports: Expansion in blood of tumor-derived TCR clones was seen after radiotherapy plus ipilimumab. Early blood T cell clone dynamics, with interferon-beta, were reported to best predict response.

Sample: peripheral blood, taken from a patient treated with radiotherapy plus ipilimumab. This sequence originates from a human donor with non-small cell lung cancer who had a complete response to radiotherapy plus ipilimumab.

CDR3 DNA sequence: TGTGCCTGGAGTGTGCCCCCGACAGGGGGCCCGAACACTGAAGCTTTCTTT. Protein: CAWSVPPTGGPNTEAFF. The J gene is TRBJ1-1, the V gene TRBV30; 10 bases align to TRBD1. Per the germline V gene, CDR1 is GTSNPN and CDR2 is SVGIG (reference sequence). J lost 1 base, V lost 0 bases, and 8 bases had no gene match. This CDR3 is 17 amino acids long.